This entry features one T cell receptor (beta chain) sequence. Per the original data handling: Amplification from reference gene primers served as the basis for estimated nucleated cell counts. Using immunoSEQ multiplex PCR, the repertoire was profiled, and TCRdb retains in-frame clones only, with some absent. That table is the source of V, J and clone size, and D and trimming were worked out from the DNA. The sample includes fewer than 90,000 clones, roughly 76% seen only once; the top ten take roughly 4.2%. This sample was included in a study of blood T cell repertoires in COVID-19. Study-level background: T cells, B-cell-depleted T cells, or PBMCs provided the cDNA or gDNA that served as material.

The TCR sequence derives from a woman aged 45-65 years with acute or convalescent COVID-19. The specimen sequenced was peripheral blood.

The CDR3 nucleotides read TGTGCCACCAGCAGACACCAGGGAAAGGGTAATGAAAAACTGTTTTTT. Translation gives CATSRHQGKGNEKLFF. The chain combines TRBV15 with TRBJ1-4, with D possibly TRBD1 on 5 matching bases. This CDR3 is built from 16 residues. The V gene lost 2 bases and the J gene lost 4 bases, with 14 bases spanning the gap. Germline values: CDR1 LNHNV, CDR2 YYDKDF (reference sequence).